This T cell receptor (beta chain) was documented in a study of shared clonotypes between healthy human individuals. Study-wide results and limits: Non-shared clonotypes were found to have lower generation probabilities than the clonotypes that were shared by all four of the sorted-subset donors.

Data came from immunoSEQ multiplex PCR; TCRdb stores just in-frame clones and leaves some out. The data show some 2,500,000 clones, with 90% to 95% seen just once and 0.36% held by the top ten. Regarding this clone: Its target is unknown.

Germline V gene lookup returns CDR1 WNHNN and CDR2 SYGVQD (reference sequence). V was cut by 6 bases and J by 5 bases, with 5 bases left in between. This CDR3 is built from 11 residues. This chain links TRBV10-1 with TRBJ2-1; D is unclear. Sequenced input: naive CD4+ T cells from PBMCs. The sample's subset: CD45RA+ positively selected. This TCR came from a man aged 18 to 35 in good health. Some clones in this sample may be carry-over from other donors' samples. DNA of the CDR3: TGCGCCAGCAGCCTCAACAATGAGCAGTTCTTC. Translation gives CASSLNNEQFF.